This entry describes one TCR beta chain. Its antigen is unidentified. The sample comes from a study of cytomegalovirus exposure and HLA in healthy donors. Study background: The roughly 130 validation repertoires used the same platform as the roughly 670 first-cohort repertoires (as reported by a later analysis).

The data were produced by immunoSEQ multiplex PCR, yet TCRdb's version contains in-frame clones alone and is incomplete. The sample consists of around 300,000 clones, 88% of them appearing once. With 8 bases clipped from V and 7 bases from J, the junction kept 20 bases outside the gene matches. The germline gives CDR1 LNHDA, CDR2 SQIVND (reference sequence). The CDR3 sequence is 18 residues long. The approximately 120-subject validation cohort, separate from the roughly 700-subject first cohort, included the donors. Study-wide results and caveats: Reports described diagnosis of cytomegalovirus status by the classifier as highly specific and sensitive.

The specimen sequenced was PBMCs. The genes are TRBV19 and TRBJ2-2; 9 nucleotides align to TRBD1. The clonotype originates from a man younger than 45 in good health and CMV-seronegative. The CDR3: CASSALYRDRVFGGELFF. CDR3 DNA: TGTGCCAGTTCCGCCCTTTACCGGGACAGGGTGTTCGGCGGGGAGCTGTTTTTT.